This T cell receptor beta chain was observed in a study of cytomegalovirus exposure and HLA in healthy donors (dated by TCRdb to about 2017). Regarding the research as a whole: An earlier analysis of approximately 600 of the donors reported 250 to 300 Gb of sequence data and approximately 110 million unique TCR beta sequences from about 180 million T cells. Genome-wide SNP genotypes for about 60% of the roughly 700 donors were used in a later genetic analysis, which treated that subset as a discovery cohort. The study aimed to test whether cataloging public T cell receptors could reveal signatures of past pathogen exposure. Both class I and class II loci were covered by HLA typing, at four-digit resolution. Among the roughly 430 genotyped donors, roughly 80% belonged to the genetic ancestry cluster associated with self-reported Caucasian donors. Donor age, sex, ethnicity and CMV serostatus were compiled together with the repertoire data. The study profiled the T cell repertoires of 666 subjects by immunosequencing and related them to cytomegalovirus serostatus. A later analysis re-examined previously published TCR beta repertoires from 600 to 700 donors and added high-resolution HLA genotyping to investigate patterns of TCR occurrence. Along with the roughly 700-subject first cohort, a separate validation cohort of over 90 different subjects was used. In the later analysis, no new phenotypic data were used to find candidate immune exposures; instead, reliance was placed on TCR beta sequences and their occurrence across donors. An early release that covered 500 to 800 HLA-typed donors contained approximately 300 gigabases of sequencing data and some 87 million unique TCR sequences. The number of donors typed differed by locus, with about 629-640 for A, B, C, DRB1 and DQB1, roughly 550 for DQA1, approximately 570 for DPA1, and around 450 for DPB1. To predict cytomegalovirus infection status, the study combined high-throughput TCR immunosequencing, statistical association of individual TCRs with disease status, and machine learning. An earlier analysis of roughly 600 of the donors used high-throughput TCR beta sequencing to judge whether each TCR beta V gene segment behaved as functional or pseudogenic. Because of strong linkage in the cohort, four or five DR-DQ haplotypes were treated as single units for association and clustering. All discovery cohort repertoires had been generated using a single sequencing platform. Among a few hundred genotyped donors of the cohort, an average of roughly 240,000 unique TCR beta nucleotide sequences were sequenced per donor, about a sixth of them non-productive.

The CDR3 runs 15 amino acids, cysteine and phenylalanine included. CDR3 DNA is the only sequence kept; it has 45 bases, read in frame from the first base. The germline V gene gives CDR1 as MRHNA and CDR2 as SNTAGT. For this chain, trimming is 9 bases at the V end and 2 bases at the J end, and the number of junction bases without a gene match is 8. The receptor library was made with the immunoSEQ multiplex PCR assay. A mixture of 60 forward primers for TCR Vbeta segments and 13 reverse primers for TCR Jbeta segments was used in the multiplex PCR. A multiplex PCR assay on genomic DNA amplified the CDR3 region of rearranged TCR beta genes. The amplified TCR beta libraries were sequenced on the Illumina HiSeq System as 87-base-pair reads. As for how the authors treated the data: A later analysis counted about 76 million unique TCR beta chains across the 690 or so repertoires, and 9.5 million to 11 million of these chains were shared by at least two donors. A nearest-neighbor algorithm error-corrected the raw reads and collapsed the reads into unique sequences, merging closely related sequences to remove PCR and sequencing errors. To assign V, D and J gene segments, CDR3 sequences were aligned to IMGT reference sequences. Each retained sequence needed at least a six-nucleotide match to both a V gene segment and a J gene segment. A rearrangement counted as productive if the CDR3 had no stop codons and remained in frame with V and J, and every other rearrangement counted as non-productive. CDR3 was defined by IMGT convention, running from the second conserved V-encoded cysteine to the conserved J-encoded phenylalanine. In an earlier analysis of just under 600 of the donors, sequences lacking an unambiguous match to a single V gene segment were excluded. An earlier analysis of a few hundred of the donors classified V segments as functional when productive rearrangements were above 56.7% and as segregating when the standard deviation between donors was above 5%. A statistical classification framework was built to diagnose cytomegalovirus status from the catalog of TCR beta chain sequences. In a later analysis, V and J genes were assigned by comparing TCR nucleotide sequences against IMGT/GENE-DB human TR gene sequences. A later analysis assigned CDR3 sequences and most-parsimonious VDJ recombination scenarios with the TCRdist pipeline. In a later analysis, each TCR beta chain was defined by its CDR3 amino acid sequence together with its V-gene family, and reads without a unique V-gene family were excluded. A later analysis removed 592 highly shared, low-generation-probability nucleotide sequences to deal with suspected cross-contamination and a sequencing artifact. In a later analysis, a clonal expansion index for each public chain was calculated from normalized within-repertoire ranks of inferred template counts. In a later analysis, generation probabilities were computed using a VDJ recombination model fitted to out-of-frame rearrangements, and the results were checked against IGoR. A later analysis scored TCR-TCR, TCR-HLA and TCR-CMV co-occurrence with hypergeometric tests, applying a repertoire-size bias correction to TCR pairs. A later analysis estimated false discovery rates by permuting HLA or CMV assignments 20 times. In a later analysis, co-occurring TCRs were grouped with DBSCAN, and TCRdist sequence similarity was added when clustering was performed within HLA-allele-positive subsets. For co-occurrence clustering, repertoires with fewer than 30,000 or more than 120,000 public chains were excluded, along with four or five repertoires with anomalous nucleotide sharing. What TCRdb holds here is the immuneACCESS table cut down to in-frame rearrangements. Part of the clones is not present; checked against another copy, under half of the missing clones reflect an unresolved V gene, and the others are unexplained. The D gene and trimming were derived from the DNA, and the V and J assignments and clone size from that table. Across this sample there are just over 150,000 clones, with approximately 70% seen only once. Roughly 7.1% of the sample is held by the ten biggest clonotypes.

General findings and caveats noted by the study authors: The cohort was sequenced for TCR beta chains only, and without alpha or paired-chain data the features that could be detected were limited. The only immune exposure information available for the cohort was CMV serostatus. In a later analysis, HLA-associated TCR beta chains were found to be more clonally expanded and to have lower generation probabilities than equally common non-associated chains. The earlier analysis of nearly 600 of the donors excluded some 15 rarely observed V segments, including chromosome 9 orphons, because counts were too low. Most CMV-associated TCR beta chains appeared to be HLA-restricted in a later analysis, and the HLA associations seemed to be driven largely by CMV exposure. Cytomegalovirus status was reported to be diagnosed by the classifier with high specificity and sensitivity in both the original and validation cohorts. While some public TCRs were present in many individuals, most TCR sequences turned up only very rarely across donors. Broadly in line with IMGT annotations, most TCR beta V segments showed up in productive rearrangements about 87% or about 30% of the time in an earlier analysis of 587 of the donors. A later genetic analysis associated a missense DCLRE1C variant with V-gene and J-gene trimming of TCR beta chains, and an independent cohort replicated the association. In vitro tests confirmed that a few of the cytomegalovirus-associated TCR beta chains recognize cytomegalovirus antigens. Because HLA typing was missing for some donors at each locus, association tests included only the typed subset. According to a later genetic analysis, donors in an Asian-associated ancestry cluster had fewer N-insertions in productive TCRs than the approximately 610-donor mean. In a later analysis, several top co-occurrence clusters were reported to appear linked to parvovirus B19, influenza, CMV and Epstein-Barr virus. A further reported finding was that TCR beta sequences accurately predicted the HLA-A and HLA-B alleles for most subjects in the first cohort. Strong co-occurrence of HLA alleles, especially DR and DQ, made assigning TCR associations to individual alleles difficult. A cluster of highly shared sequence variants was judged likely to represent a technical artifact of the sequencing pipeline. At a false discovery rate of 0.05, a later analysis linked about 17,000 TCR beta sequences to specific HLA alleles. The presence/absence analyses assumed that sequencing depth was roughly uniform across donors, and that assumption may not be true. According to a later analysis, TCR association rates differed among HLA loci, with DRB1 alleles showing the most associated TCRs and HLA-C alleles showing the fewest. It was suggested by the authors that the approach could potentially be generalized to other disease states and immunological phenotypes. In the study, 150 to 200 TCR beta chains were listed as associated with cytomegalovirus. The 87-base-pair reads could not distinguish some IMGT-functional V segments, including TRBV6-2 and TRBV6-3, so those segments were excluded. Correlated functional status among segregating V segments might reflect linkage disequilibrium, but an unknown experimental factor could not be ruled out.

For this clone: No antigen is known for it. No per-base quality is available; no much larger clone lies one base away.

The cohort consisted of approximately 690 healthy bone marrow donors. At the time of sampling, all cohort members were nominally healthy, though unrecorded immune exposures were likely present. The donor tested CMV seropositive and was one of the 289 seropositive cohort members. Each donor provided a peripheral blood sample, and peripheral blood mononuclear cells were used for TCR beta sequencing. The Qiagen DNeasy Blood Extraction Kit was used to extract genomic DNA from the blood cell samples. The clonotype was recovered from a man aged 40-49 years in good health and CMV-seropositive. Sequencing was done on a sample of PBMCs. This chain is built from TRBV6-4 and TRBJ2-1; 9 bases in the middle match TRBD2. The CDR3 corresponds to CASRFIAGAYNEQFF. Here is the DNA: TGTGCCAGTCGCTTCATAGCGGGGGCCTACAATGAGCAGTTCTTC.